These 5 T cell receptor beta chains were all obtained from the same sample, sequenced in a study of cytomegalovirus exposure and HLA in healthy donors. PCR involved 60 Vbeta and 13 Jbeta primers. The data were produced by immunoSEQ multiplex PCR, yet TCRdb's version contains in-frame clones alone and is incomplete. The table includes about 110,000 clones, 78% detected once. Sequencing input: PBMCs. Receptors were obtained from a man aged 25-45 years in good health and CMV-seronegative.

This clone came up once. The V gene is TRBV4-3, the J gene TRBJ2-3; TRBD2 matches 7 bases. J was trimmed by 6 bases and V by 0 bases; bases with no gene match: 15. CDR1 LGHNA and CDR2 YSLEER come from the germline V gene. The CDR3 is made up of 18 amino acids. DNA of the CDR3: TGCGCCAGCAGCCAAGATGTCCTGATGGGGGGGGAATGGGATACGCAGTATTTT. As protein: CASSQDVLMGGEWDTQYF.

V gene TRBV5-4 combines with J gene TRBJ2-3; 9 bases agree with TRBD2. CDR3 size: 16 residues. Germline V gene lookup returns CDR1 SGHNT and CDR2 YYREEE (reference sequence). Trimming took 4 bases from V and 1 from J; bases not matched to a gene: 7. The CDR3 region has the DNA TGTGCCAGCAGCCAAATAGCGGGAGTGGGCACAGATACGCAGTATTTT. Its protein is CASSQIAGVGTDTQYF.

The chain carries TRBV18 and TRBJ1-5; D gene uncertain. The germline gives CDR1 KGHSH, CDR2 LQKENI. Trimming shortened V by 2 bases and J by 5 bases, and 13 bases separated the two germline ends. This CDR3 has 15 amino acids. CDR3 in amino acids: CASSPGQLSDQPQHF. CDR3 nucleotide sequence: TGTGCCAGCTCACCAGGGCAGCTATCTGATCAGCCCCAGCATTTT.

The chain uses TRBV18 and TRBJ2-7; no clear D. V was trimmed by 5 bases and J by 0 bases, leaving 11 bases between them. The CDR3 has 14 amino acids. CDR1 is KGHSH, CDR2 LQKENI, per germline. Here the CDR3 DNA reads TGTGCCAGCTCATTTGACACCTCCTCCTACGAGCAGTACTTC. This gives the protein CASSFDTSSYEQYF.

The chain employs TRBV30 and TRBJ1-5; D possibly corresponds to TRBD1 (5 bases). Trimming took 0 bases from V and 3 from J, leaving 9 bases between them. The length of the CDR3 is 14 residues. Germline CDR1 GTSNPN, CDR2 SVGIG (reference sequence). CDR3 loop: CAWSVTDINQPQHF. CDR3 DNA: TGTGCCTGGAGTGTAACGGACATCAATCAGCCCCAGCATTTT.